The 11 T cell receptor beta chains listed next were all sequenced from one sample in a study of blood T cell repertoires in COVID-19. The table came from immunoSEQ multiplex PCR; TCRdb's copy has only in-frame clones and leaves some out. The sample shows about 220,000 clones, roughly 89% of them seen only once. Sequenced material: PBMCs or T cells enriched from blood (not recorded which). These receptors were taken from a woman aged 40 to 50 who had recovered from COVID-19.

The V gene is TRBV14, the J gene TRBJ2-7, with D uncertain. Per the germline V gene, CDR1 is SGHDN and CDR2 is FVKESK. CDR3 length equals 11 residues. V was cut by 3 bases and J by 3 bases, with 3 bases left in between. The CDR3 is CASSHHYEQYF. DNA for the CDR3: TGTGCCAGCAGCCACCACTACGAGCAGTACTTC.

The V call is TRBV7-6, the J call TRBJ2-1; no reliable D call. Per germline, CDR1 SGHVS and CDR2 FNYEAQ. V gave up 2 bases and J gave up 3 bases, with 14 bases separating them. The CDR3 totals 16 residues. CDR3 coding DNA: TGTGCCAGCAGCTTATTTTCCCGCGGCCTCTACAATGAGCAGTTCTTC. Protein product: CASSLFSRGLYNEQFF. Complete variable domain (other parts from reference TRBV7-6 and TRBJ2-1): GAGVSQSPRYKVTKRGQDVALRCDPISGHVSLYWYRQALGQGPEFLTYFNYEAQQDKSGLPNDRFSAERPEGSISTLTIQRTEQRDSAMYRCASSLFSRGLYNEQFFGPGTRLTVL.

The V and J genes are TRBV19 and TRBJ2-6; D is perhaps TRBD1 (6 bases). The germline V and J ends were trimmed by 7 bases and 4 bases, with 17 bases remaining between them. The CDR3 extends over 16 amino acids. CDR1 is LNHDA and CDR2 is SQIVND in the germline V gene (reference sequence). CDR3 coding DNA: TGTGCCAGTACCCCTCGTGGGGGCTCAGGGGCCAACGTCCTGACTTTC. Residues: CASTPRGGSGANVLTF.

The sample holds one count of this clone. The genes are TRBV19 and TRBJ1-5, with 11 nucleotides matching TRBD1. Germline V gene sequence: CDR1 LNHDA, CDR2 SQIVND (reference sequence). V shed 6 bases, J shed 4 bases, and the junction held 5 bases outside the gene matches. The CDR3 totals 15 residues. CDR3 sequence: CASRGGTGGNQPQHF. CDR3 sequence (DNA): TGTGCCAGTAGAGGGGGGACAGGGGGAAATCAGCCCCAGCATTTT.

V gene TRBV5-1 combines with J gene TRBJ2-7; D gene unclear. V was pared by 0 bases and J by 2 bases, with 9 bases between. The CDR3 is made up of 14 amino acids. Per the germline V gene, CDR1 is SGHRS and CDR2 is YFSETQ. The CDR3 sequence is CASSLELRTYEQYF. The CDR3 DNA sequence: TGCGCCAGCAGCTTGGAACTCAGGACCTACGAGCAGTACTTC.

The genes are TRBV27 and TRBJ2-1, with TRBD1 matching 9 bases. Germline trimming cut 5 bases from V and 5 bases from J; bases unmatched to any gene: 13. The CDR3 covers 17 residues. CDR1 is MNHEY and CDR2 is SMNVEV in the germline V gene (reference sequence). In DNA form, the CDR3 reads TGTGCCAGCAGTCCATACAGGGGGCAAATAGGGGACAATGAGCAGTTCTTC. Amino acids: CASSPYRGQIGDNEQFF.

The CDR3 here is CASSWGLAGVRSGELFF. The CDR3 DNA reads as TGCGCCAGCAGCTGGGGACTAGCGGGAGTGCGTAGCGGGGAGCTGTTTTTT. The chain couples TRBV5-1 to TRBJ2-2; 14 positions agree with TRBD2. V was clipped by 3 bases and J by 7 bases; unmatched bases: 8. The CDR3 runs 17 residues. Germline V CDR1 and CDR2: SGHRS, YFSETQ.

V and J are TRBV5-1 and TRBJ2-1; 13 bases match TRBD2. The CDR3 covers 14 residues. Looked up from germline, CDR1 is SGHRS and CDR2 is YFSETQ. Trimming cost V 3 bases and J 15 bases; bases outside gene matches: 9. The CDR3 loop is CASSSGLAGVSAFF. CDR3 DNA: TGCGCCAGCAGCTCCGGACTAGCGGGAGTATCGGCGTTCTTC. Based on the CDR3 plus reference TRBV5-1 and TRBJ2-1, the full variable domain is KAGVTQTPRYLIKTRGQQVTLSCSPISGHRSVSWYQQTPGQGLQFLFEYFSETQRNKGNFPGRFSGRQFSNSRSEMNVSTLELGDSALYLCASSSGLAGVSAFFGPGTRLTVL.

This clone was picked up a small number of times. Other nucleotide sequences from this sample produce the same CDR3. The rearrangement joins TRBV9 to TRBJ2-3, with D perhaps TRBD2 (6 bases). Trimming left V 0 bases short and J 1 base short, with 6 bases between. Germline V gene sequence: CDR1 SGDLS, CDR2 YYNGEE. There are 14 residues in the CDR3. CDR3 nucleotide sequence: TGTGCCAGCAGCGTAGGGAGGGGCACAGATACGCAGTATTTT. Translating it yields CASSVGRGTDTQYF.

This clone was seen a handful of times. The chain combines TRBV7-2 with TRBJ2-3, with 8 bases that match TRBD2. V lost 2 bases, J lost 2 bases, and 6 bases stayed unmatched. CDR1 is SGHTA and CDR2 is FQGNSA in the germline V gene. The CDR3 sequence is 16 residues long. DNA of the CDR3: TGTGCCAGCAGCTTACTTCCTAGCGGGCCCACAGATACGCAGTATTTT. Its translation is CASSLLPSGPTDTQYF.

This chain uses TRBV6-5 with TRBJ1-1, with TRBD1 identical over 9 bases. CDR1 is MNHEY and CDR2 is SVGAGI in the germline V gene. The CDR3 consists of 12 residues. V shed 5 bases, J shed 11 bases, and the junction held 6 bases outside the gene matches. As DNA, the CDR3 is TGTGCCAGCAGTCCCACAGGGGGCAAGGCTTTCTTT. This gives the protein CASSPTGGKAFF.